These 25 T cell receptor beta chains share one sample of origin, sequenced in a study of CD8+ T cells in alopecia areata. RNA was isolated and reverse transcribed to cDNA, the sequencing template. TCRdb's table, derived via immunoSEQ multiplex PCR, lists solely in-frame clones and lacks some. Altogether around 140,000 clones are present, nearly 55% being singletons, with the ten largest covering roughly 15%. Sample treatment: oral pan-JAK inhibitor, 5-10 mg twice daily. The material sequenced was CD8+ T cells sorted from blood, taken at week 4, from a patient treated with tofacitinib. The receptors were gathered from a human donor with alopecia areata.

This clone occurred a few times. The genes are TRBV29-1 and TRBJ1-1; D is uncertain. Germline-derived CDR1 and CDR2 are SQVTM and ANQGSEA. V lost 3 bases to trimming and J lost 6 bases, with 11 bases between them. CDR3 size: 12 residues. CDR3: CSVELQFPEAFF. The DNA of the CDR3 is TGCAGCGTTGAGTTACAGTTCCCTGAAGCTTTCTTT. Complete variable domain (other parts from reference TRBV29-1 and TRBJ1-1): SAVISQKPSRDICQRGTSLTIQCQVDSQVTMMFWYRQQPGQSLTLIATANQGSEATYESGFVIDKFPISRPNLTFSTLTVSNMSPEDSSIYLCSVELQFPEAFFGQGTRLTVV.

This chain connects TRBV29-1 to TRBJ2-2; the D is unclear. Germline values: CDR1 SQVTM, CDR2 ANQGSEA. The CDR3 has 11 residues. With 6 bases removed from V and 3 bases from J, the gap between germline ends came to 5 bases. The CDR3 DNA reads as TGCAGCGTCCGAGACACCGGGGAGCTGTTTTTT. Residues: CSVRDTGELFF.

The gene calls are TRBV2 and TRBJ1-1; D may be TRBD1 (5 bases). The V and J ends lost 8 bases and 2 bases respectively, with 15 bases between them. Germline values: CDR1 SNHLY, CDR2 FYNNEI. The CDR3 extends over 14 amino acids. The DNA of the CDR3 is TGTGCCAGCGCGGCGGGACGGCTTAACACTGAAGCTTTCTTT. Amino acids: CASAAGRLNTEAFF.

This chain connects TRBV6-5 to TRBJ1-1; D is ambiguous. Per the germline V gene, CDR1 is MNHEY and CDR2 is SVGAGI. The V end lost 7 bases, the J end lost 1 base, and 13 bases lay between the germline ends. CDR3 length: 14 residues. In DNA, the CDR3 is TGTGCCAGCACCGCCCGGGAGGGGAACACTGAAGCTTTCTTT. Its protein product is CASTAREGNTEAFF.

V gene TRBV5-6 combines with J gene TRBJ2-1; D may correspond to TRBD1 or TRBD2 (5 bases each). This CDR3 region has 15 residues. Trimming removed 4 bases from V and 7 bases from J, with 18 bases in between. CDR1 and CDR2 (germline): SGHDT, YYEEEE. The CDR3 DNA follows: TGTGCCAGCAGCCCGTCGCCCCGGGGCATTAATGAGCAGTTCTTC. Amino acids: CASSPSPRGINEQFF.

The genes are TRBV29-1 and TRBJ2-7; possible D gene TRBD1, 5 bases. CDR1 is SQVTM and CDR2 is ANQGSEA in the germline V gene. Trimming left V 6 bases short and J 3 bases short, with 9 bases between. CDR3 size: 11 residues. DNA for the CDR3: TGCAGCGTGAACGACAGCTACGAGCAGTACTTC. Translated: CSVNDSYEQYF.

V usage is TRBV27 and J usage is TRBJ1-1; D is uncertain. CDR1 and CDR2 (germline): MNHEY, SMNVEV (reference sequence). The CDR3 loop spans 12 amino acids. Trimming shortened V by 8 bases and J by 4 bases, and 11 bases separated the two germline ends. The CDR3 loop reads CASARFGTEAFF. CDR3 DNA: TGTGCCAGCGCAAGGTTTGGCACTGAAGCTTTCTTT.

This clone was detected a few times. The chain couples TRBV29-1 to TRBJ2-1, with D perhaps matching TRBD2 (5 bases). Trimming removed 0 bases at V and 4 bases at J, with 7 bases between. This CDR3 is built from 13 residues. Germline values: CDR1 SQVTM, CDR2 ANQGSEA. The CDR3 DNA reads TGCAGCGTTGAAGACGGGGAGTACAATGAGCAGTTCTTC. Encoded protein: CSVEDGEYNEQFF.

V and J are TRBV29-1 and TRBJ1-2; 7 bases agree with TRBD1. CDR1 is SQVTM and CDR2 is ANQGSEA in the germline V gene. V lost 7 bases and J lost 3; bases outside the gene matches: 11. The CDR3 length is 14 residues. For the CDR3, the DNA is TGCAGCGCTGATGACCCCGGGACAGACTATGGCTACACCTTC. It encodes CSADDPGTDYGYTF.

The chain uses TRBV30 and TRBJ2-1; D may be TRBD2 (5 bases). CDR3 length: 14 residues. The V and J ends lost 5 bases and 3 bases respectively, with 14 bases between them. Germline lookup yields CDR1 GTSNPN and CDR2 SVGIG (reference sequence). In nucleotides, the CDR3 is TGTGCCTGGGCACTAGACGCGCGCTACAATGAGCAGTTCTTC. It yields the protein CAWALDARYNEQFF.

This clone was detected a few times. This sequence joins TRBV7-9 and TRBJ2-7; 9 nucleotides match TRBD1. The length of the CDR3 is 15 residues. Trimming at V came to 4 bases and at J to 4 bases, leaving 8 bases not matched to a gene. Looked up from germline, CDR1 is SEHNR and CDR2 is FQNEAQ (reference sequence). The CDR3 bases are TGTGCCAGCAGCTCAGAGGGACAGGGAGATTACGAGCAGTACTTC. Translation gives CASSSEGQGDYEQYF.

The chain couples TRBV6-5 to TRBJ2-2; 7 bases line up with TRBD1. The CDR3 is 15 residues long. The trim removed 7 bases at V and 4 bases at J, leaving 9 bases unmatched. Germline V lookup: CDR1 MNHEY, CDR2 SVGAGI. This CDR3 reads CASTYDREGTGELFF. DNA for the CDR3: TGTGCCAGCACCTACGACAGGGAAGGCACCGGGGAGCTGTTTTTT.

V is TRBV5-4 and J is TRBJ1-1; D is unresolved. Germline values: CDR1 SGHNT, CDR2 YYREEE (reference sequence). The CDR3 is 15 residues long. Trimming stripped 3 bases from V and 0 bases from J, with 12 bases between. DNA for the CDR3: TGTGCCAGCAGCTCTACGCAGGTCTTGAACACTGAAGCTTTCTTT. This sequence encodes CASSSTQVLNTEAFF.

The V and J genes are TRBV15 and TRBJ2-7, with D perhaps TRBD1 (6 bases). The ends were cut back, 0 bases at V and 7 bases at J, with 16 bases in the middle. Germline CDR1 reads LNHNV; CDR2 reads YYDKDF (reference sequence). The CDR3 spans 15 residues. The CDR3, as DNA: TGTGCCACCAGCAGAGATCGGGACACCAGTCTAGAGCAGTACTTC. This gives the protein CATSRDRDTSLEQYF.

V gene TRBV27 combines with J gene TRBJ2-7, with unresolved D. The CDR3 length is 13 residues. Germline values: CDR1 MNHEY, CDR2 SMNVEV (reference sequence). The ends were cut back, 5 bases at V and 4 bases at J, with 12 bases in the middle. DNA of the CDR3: TGTGCCAGCAGTGTGGGCCTGATTTACGAGCAGTACTTC. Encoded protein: CASSVGLIYEQYF.

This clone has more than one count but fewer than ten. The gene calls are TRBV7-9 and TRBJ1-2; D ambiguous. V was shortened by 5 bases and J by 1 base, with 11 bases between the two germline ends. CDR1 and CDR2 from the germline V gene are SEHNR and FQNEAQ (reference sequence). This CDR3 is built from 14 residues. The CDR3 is CASSTPQVNYGYTF. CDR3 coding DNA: TGTGCCAGCAGCACCCCCCAGGTTAACTATGGCTACACCTTC.

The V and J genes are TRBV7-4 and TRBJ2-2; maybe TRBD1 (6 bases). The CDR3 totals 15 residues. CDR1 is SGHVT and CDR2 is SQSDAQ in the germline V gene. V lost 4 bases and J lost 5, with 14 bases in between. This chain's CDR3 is CASSSGETETGELFF. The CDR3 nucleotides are TGTGCCAGCAGCTCAGGGGAAACAGAGACCGGGGAGCTGTTTTTT. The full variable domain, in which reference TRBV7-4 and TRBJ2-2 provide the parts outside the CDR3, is GAGVSQSPRYKVAKRGRDVALRCDSISGHVTLYWYRQTLGQGSEVLTYSQSDAQRDKSGRPSGRFSAERPERSVSTLKIQRTEQGDSAVYLCASSSGETETGELFFGEGSRLTVL.

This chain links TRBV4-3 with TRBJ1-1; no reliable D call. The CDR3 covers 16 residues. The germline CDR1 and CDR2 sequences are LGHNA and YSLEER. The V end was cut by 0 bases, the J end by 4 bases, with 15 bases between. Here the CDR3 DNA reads TGCGCCAGCAGCCAAGACTCGAGCGGGTTTAGCACTGAAGCTTTCTTT. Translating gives CASSQDSSGFSTEAFF.

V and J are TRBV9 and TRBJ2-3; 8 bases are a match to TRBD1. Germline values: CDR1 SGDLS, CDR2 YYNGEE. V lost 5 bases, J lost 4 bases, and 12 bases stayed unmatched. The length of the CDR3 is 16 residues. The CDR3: CASSEYGTGPPDTQYF. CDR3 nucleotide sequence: TGTGCCAGCAGTGAGTACGGGACAGGCCCCCCAGATACGCAGTATTTT.

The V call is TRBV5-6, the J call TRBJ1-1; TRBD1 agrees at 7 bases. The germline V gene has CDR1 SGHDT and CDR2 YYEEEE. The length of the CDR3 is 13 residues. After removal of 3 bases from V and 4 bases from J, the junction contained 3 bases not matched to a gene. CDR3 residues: CASSSGQTTEAFF. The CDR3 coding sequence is TGTGCCAGCAGCTCGGGACAGACCACTGAAGCTTTCTTT.

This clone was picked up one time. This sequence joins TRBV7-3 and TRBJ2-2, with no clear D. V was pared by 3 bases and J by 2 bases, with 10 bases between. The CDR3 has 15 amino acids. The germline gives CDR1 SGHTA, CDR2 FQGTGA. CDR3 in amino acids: CASSFLGRNTGELFF. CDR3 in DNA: TGTGCCAGCAGCTTTCTAGGACGTAACACCGGGGAGCTGTTTTTT.

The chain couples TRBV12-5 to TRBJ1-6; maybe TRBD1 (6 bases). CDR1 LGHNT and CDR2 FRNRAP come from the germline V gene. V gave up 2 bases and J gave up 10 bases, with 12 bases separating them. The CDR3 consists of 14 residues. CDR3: CASGLSGEGSPLHF. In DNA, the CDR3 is TGTGCTAGTGGTTTGTCAGGGGAGGGGTCACCCCTCCACTTT.

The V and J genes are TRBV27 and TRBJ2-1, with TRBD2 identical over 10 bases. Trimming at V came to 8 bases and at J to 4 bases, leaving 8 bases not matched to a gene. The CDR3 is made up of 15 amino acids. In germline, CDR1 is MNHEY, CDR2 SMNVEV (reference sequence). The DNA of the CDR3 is TGTGCCAGCGCTCGCGAAGCGGGGGGGTACAATGAGCAGTTCTTC. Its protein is CASAREAGGYNEQFF.

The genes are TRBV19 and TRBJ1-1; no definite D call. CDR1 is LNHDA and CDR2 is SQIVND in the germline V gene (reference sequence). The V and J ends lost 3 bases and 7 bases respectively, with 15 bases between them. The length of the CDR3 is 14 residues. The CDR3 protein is CASSIHFGESEAFF. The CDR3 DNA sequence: TGTGCCAGTAGTATTCATTTTGGAGAAAGTGAAGCTTTCTTT.

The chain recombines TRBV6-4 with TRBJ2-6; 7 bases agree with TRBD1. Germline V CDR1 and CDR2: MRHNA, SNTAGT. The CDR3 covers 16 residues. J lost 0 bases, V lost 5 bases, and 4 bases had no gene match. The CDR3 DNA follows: TGTGCCAGCAGTCCAGCAGGGGGCTCTGGGGCCAACGTCCTGACTTTC. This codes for CASSPAGGSGANVLTF.